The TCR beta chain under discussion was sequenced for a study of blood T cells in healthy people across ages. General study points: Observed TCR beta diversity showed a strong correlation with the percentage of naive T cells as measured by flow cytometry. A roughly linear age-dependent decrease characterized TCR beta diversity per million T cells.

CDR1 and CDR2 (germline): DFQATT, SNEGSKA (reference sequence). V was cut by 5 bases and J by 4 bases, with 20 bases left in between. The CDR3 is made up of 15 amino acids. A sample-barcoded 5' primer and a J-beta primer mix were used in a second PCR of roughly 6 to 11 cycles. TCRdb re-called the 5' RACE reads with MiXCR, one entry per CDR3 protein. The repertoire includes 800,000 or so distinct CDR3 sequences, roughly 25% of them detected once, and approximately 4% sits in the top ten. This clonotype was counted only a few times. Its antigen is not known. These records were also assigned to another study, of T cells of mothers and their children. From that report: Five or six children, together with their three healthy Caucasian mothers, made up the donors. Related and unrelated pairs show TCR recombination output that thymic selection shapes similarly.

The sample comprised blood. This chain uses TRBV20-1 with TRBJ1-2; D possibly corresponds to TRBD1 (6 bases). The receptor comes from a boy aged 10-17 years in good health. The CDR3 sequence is CSAPVGGPQGYGYTF. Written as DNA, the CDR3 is TGCAGTGCTCCCGTCGGGGGTCCACAGGGCTATGGCTACACCTTC.